The rows below give T cell receptor beta chains drawn from one sample of a study of cytomegalovirus exposure and HLA in healthy donors. This table comes from immunoSEQ multiplex PCR, and its TCRdb copy is limited to in-frame clones, with some not included. The table lists 150,000 to 200,000 clones, approximately 88% of them singletons. Sequencing was done on a sample of PBMCs. The source is a boy aged 2 to 10 in good health and CMV-seronegative. Both conserved end residues are part of each CDR3. The order of the fields is J gene, D gene, CDR3 length, clone size, V gene, CDR3 DNA, CDR3 protein. A D gene is named only where the DNA matches it firmly. Only part of the rows carry a size: once, few, many, or a class if the clone is expanded.

TRBJ2-2,-,13,-,TRBV19,TGTGCCAGCCAATCAACGAACACCGGGGAGCTGTTTTTT,CASQSTNTGELFF
TRBJ2-7,TRBD2,19,few,TRBV11-2,TGTGCCAGCAGCTTAGATCTAGCGGGGACTAGCGGGAGTACCTACGAGCAGTACTTC,CASSLDLAGTSGSTYEQYF
TRBJ2-3,-,16,-,TRBV4-1,TGCGCCAGCAGCCTTCGACTAGAACAGGCGGCGGATACGCAGTATTTT,CASSLRLEQAADTQYF
TRBJ1-1,-,14,-,TRBV5-5,TGTGCCAGCAGCTCGGCGGGCACACAAACTGAAGCTTTCTTT,CASSSAGTQTEAFF
TRBJ1-5,-,14,once,TRBV7-2,TGTGCCAGCAGCTTACCGGGTAGCAATCAGCCCCAGCATTTT,CASSLPGSNQPQHF
TRBJ2-5,-,20,-,TRBV12-2,TGTGCAAGTCGCTTAGCGTTTTACTGGCTAGCGGGCCGAGTCCAAGAGACCCAGTACTTC,CASRLAFYWLAGRVQETQYF
TRBJ1-1,-,14,-,TRBV7-6,TGTGCCAGCAGCGGAGGGCAGGGTGCCACTGAAGCTTTCTTT,CASSGGQGATEAFF
TRBJ1-1,-,14,-,TRBV7-9,TGTGCCAGCAGCTTAGATGGAGTGAACACTGAAGCTTTCTTT,CASSLDGVNTEAFF
TRBJ2-5,-,13,-,TRBV11-2,TGTGCCAGCAGCTTAGGACAGGAAGAGACCCAGTACTTC,CASSLGQEETQYF
TRBJ1-2,TRBD1,16,few,TRBV28,TGTGCCAGCAGTTCGATTCGACAGGGAACAGACTATGGCTACACCTTC,CASSSIRQGTDYGYTF
TRBJ1-2,TRBD1,16,-,TRBV6-6,TGTGCCAGCAGTTTCAAAAGACAGGGTTTTGGCTATGGCTACACCTTC,CASSFKRQGFGYGYTF
TRBJ2-7,TRBD2,14,-,TRBV7-9,TGTGCCAGCAGCCCGACTAGCGACTCCTACGAGCAGTACTTC,CASSPTSDSYEQYF
TRBJ2-3,TRBD2,18,once,TRBV5-1,TGCGCCAGCAGCAACGGACTAGCGGGAGTGAGTCGTACAGATACGCAGTATTTT,CASSNGLAGVSRTDTQYF
TRBJ1-2,TRBD1,16,-,TRBV6-5,TGTGCCAGCAGTTACTCGACGACAGGGGGCCCCCATGGCTACACCTTC,CASSYSTTGGPHGYTF
TRBJ1-2,-,14,few,TRBV19,TGTGCCAGTAGTATAGATGGAACTACTGGGGGCTACACCTTC,CASSIDGTTGGYTF
TRBJ2-1,TRBD1,14,once,TRBV19,TGTGCCAGTAGTACGGGACAGGGTGGCGGTGAGCAGTTCTTC,CASSTGQGGGEQFF
TRBJ1-2,-,17,few,TRBV18,TGTGCCAGCTCACAAAAACCGACAGGCAACCGGGGCTATGGCTACACCTTC,CASSQKPTGNRGYGYTF
TRBJ1-1,-,13,few,TRBV30,TGTGCCTGGGACAGGTTTATGAACACTGAAGCTTTCTTT,CAWDRFMNTEAFF
TRBJ1-3,-,14,-,TRBV6-9,TGTGCCAGCAGTTATTCTCAGGGCGGAAACACCATATATTTT,CASSYSQGGNTIYF
TRBJ2-1,-,14,-,TRBV4-3,TGCGCCAGCAGCCAAGATGTCGCCTACAATGAGCAGTTCTTC,CASSQDVAYNEQFF
TRBJ1-1,-,16,-,TRBV18,TGTGCCAGCTCACCACAAGCAGGACAGATGAACACTGAAGCTTTCTTT,CASSPQAGQMNTEAFF
TRBJ2-3,TRBD2,13,-,TRBV28,TGTGCCAGCAGCCCTAGCGGGAGGGATACGCAGTATTTT,CASSPSGRDTQYF
TRBJ2-1,TRBD1,15,-,TRBV19,TGTGCCAGTAGCCGGGACAGGGGCTCCTACAATGAGCAGTTCTTC,CASSRDRGSYNEQFF
TRBJ1-6,-,16,-,TRBV6-1,TGTGCCAGCAGTGGAAAATGGACACCTTATAATTCACCCCTCCACTTT,CASSGKWTPYNSPLHF
TRBJ1-1,-,14,-,TRBV2,TGTGCCAGCAGAGAGGGTGGTAGGAACACTGAAACTTTCTTT,CASREGGRNTETFF
TRBJ1-3,TRBD1,13,-,TRBV2,TGTGCCAGCAATGACAGGGGGGGAAACACCATATATTTT,CASNDRGGNTIYF
TRBJ2-1,-,13,-,TRBV9,TGTGCCAGCAGCGCCGACCCCAGGAATGAGCAGTTCTTC,CASSADPRNEQFF
TRBJ2-5,-,19,-,TRBV7-9,TGTGCCAGCACCTCCTCCGGACTAAGGGACGCCCCTGCCCAAGAGACCCAGTACTTC,CASTSSGLRDAPAQETQYF
TRBJ2-3,TRBD2,19,-,TRBV5-6,TGTGCCAGCAGCTCCTACGGGGAGACTAGCGGGAGTTTGGTAGATACGCAGTATTTT,CASSSYGETSGSLVDTQYF
TRBJ1-1,-,13,-,TRBV7-8,TGTGCCAGCAGCTCGGACAGGAACACTGAAGCTTTCTTT,CASSSDRNTEAFF
TRBJ2-5,TRBD2,12,-,TRBV29-1,TGCAGCGTGGGGGGGAATGGGGAGACCCAGTACTTC,CSVGGNGETQYF
TRBJ2-1,TRBD2,15,-,TRBV9,TGTGCCAGCAGCCCTAGCGGTAGCTCCTACAATGAGCAGTTCTTC,CASSPSGSSYNEQFF
TRBJ1-2,-,15,-,TRBV11-2,TGTGCCAGCAGCTTAGAAGGGGCGGGACGACATGGCTACACCTTC,CASSLEGAGRHGYTF
TRBJ1-3,-,14,once,TRBV30,TGTGCCGCCTCGGGTCAACCGGGGGGAAACACCATATATTTT,CAASGQPGGNTIYF
TRBJ1-2,TRBD1,14,-,TRBV6-5,TGTGCCAGCAGTCCAGGGACAGGGGGGGATGGCTACACCTTC,CASSPGTGGDGYTF
TRBJ2-7,-,15,few,TRBV6-5,TGTGCCAGCAGTTCGAGGGCACCTACTACCTACGAGCAGTACTTC,CASSSRAPTTYEQYF
TRBJ1-1,-,14,-,TRBV6-5,TGTGCCAGCAGTCGCTCGGGGGGGAACACTGAAGCTTTCTTT,CASSRSGGNTEAFF
TRBJ2-5,TRBD2,16,-,TRBV7-9,TGTGCCAGCAGCTTAGGGGGTAGCGGGAATCAAGAGACCCAGTACTTC,CASSLGGSGNQETQYF
TRBJ2-2,TRBD1,15,-,TRBV27,TGTGCCAGCAGTCAGGACAGGGGGAACACCGGGGAGCTGTTTTTT,CASSQDRGNTGELFF
TRBJ2-3,TRBD1,16,-,TRBV9,TGTGCCAGCAGCGTAGACGCAGGGGGCGCGACAGATACGCAGTATTTT,CASSVDAGGATDTQYF
TRBJ1-2,TRBD1,16,-,TRBV7-9,TGTGCCAGCAGCTTAGGATTGGGGACAGGGGATTATGGCTACACCTTC,CASSLGLGTGDYGYTF
TRBJ2-1,TRBD2,15,-,TRBV14,TGTGCCAGCAGCCCCCGGGCTAGCGGGATGGGGGAGCAGTTCTTC,CASSPRASGMGEQFF
TRBJ1-3,TRBD1,18,-,TRBV19,TGTGCCAGTGGTCCCGGGACAGGGGCTTCTTTCTCTGGAAACACCATATATTTT,CASGPGTGASFSGNTIYF
TRBJ1-3,TRBD1,15,-,TRBV30,TGTGCCTGTATGGGACAGCCTAACTCTGGAAACACCATATATTTT,CACMGQPNSGNTIYF
TRBJ2-3,TRBD2,14,-,TRBV9,TGTGCCAGCAGCGCGCGGGAGGGCCGAGATACGCAGTATTTT,CASSAREGRDTQYF
TRBJ1-2,TRBD1,13,once,TRBV28,TGTGCCAGCAGAGACAGGGGAAACTATGGCTACACCTTC,CASRDRGNYGYTF